A selection of T cell receptor beta chains follows, all from one sample in a study of cytomegalovirus exposure and HLA in healthy donors. TCRdb's table, derived via immunoSEQ multiplex PCR, lists solely in-frame clones and lacks some. The table records about 150,000 clones, about 80% of them present only once. The sequenced sample was PBMCs. These receptors came from a man aged 35-49 years in good health and CMV-seropositive. CDR3s include the opening cysteine and the closing phenylalanine or tryptophan. A D gene is named only where the DNA matches it firmly. Only part of the rows carry a size: once, few, many, or a class if the clone is expanded.

>TRBJ2-1|TRBD1|NA|TRBV7-7
TGTGCTACCGGACAGGGCCCTACGCATGAGCAGTTCTTC
CATGQGPTHEQFF
>TRBJ2-7|TRBD2|NA|TRBV7-4
TGTGCCAGCAGCTCAATACTGCTTCTAGCGGGAGGGTACGAGCAGTACTTC
CASSSILLLAGGYEQYF
>TRBJ2-6|TRBD2|NA|TRBV11-1
TGTGCCAGCAGCTTAGATGGGGGGGTCTCTGGGGCCAACGTCCTGACTTTC
CASSLDGGVSGANVLTF
>TRBJ2-7|TRBD2|NA|TRBV5-6
TGTGCCAGCACCGGAGCGGGAGCCTCCTACGAGCAGTACTTC
CASTGAGASYEQYF
>TRBJ1-5|NA|NA|TRBV2
TGTGCCAGCACACGAGGGTACGAGCCCCAGCATTTT
CASTRGYEPQHF
>TRBJ2-3|NA|NA|TRBV4-1
TGCGCCAGCAGCCAAGTTGAGGAAGGAGATACGCAGTATTTT
CASSQVEEGDTQYF
>TRBJ1-4|TRBD1|NA|TRBV7-9
TGTGCCAGCAGCCCCGGGGGACAGCCGTATGAAAAACTGTTTTTT
CASSPGGQPYEKLFF
>TRBJ2-3|NA|NA|TRBV27
TGTGCCAGCAGTCGGACAGTATCTAGCACAGATACGCAGTATTTT
CASSRTVSSTDTQYF
>TRBJ1-6|NA|NA|TRBV6-6
TGTGCCAGCAGTTACTCGCTAGGTTCACCCCTCCACTTT
CASSYSLGSPLHF
>TRBJ2-1|TRBD2|few|TRBV6-1
TGTGCCAGCAGTGAACTAGCGGGAACAGGCAATGAGCAGTTCTTC
CASSELAGTGNEQFF
>TRBJ2-3|NA|NA|TRBV5-1
TGCGCCAGCAGCCCGGTGCAAGACACAGATACGCAGTATTTT
CASSPVQDTDTQYF
>TRBJ2-3|TRBD2|NA|TRBV5-6
TGTGCCAGCAGCTTGGAGCTAGCGGGAGGGCCAAGAGATACGCAGTATTTT
CASSLELAGGPRDTQYF
>TRBJ2-7|NA|once|TRBV6-1
TGTGCCAGCAGTGAAGGACAGCACCAGGGCGAGCAGTACTTC
CASSEGQHQGEQYF
>TRBJ2-7|NA|NA|TRBV14
TGTGCCAGCAGCCAACGGTCGGCAGGGGCCTACGAGCAGTACTTC
CASSQRSAGAYEQYF
>TRBJ2-3|NA|NA|TRBV5-1
TGCGCCACCGCCAGCGGGCGTAGCACAGATACGCAGTATTTT
CATASGRSTDTQYF
>TRBJ2-7|TRBD1|few|TRBV11-3
TGTGCCAGCAGCACCAGGACAGGGGAGGGGGACGAGCAGTACTTC
CASSTRTGEGDEQYF
>TRBJ1-2|NA|few|TRBV5-4
TGTGCCAGCAGCTTGTTCTGGACAGCTGGCTATGGCTACACCTTC
CASSLFWTAGYGYTF
>TRBJ1-2|NA|once|TRBV28
TGTGCCAGCAGTTTTGGGGCTGCTAGGGGCTACACCTTC
CASSFGAARGYTF
>TRBJ2-7|TRBD1|few|TRBV7-9
TGTTCCAGCAGCTTTCCCGGGACAGGGCCGTACTTC
CSSSFPGTGPYF
>TRBJ1-4|NA|few|TRBV6-1
TGTGCCAGCAGTACAGGCATAACTAATGAAAAACTGTTTTTT
CASSTGITNEKLFF
>TRBJ2-7|NA|NA|TRBV27
TGTGCCAGCAGTTTCGGGAGTACGAAGGAGCAGTACTTC
CASSFGSTKEQYF
>TRBJ1-2|NA|NA|TRBV30
TGTGCCTGGAGTATTAACCGACAGGCAGGCTACACCTTC
CAWSINRQAGYTF